Below, one TCR beta chain is given with its context. The data originate from a study of beta chain features in type 1 diabetes. Study-wide context: Examined across all samples were over 85 million sorted cells.

All of the isolated RNA was reverse transcribed, so expressed TCRB transcripts were sequenced. Profiling relied on immunoSEQ multiplex PCR, and the TCRdb table lists in-frame clones only, not all of them. This table has about 930,000 clones, roughly 15% appearing once. Specimen: naive CD4+ T cells from blood. This sequence originates from a woman aged 18-29 years in good health.

The CDR3 bases are TGTGCCAGCAGCCAAGATTCGAAGGATAACGAGCAGTACTTC. It translates to CASSQDSKDNEQYF. The chain links TRBV4-2 to TRBJ2-7, with D unclear. Germline V CDR1 and CDR2: LGHNA, YNFKEQ. The CDR3 runs 14 residues. With 0 bases removed from V and 5 bases from J, the gap between germline ends came to 11 bases.